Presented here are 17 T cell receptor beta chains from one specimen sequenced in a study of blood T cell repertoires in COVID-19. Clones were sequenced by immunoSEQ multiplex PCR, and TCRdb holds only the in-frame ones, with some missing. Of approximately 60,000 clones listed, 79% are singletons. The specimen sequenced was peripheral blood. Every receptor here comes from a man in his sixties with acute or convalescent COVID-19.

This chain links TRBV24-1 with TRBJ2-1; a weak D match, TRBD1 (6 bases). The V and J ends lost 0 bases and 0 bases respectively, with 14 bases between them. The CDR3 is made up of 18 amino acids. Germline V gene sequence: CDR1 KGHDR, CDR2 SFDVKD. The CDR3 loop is CATSDLTTGALSYNEQFF. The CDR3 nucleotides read TGTGCCACCAGTGATTTGACGACAGGTGCTCTCTCCTACAATGAGCAGTTCTTC.

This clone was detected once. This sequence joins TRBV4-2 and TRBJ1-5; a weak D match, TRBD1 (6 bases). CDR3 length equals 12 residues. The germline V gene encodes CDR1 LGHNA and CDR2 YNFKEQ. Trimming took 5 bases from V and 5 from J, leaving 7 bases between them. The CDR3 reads CASSSGDQPQHF. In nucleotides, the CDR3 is TGTGCCAGCAGCTCAGGGGATCAGCCCCAGCATTTT.

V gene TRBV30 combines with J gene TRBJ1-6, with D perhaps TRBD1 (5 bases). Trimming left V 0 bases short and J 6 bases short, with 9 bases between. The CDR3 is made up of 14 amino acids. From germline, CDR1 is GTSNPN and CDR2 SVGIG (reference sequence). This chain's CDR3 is CAWSVGGGNSPLHF. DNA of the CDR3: TGTGCCTGGAGTGTTGGGGGGGGTAATTCACCCCTCCACTTT.

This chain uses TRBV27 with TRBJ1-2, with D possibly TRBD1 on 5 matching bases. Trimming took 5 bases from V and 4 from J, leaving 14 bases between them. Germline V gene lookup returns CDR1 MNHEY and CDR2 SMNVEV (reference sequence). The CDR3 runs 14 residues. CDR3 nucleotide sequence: TGTGCCAGCAGTATTATAGGGGATGGCTATGGCTACACCTTC. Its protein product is CASSIIGDGYGYTF.

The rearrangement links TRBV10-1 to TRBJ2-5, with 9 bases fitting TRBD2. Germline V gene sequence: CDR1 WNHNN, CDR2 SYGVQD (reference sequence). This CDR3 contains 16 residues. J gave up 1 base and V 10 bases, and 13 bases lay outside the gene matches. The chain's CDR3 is CATLLARGGPQETQYF. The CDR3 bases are TGCGCCACCCTCCTAGCGCGGGGGGGCCCCCAAGAGACCCAGTACTTC.

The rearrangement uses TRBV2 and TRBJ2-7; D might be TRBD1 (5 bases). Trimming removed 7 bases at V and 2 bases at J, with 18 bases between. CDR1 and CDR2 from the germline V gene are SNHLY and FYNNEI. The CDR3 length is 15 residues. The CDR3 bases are TGTGCCAGCAAGTGGAAAGGGCAGGGTACCTACGAGCAGTACTTC. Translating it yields CASKWKGQGTYEQYF.

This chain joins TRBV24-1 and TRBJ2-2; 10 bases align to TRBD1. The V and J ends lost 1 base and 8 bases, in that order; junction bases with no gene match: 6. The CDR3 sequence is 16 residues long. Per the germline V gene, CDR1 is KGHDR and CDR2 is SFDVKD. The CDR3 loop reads CATSDLGDRGSGELFF. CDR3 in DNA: TGTGCCACCAGTGATTTAGGGGACAGGGGTTCGGGGGAGCTGTTTTTT.

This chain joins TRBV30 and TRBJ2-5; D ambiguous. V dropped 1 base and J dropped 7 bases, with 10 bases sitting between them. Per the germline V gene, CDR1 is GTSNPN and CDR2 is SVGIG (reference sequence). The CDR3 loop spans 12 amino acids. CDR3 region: CAWSAPPGTQYF. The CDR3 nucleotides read TGTGCCTGGAGTGCCCCTCCCGGGACCCAGTACTTC.

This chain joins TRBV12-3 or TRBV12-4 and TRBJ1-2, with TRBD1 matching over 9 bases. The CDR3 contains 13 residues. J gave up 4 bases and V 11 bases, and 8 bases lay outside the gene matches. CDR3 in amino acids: CAARDREIYGYTF. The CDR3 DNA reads TGTGCCGCTCGGGACAGGGAAATCTATGGCTACACCTTC.

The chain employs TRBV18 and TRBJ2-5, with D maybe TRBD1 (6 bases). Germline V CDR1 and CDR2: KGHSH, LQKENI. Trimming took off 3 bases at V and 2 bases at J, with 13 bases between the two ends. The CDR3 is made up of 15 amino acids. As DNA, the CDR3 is TGTGCCAGCTCACCGGTTTACAGGGATCAAGAGACCCAGTACTTC. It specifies CASSPVYRDQETQYF.

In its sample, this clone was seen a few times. The CDR3 sequence: CASSRDSQNSNQPQHF. The CDR3 DNA is TGTGCCAGCAGCCGCGACAGCCAAAATAGCAATCAGCCCCAGCATTTT. The rearrangement uses TRBV6-6 and TRBJ1-5; possibly TRBD1 for D (5 bases). CDR1 is MNHNY and CDR2 is SVGAGI in the germline V gene (reference sequence). The CDR3 length is 16 residues. Trimming took off 6 bases at V and 0 bases at J, with 15 bases between the two ends.

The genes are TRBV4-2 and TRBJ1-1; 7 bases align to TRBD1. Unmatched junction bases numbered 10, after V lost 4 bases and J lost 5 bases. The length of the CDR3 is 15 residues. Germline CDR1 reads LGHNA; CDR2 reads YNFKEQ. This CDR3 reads CASSLKQGIATEAFF. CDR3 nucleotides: TGTGCCAGCAGCCTAAAACAGGGGATTGCGACTGAAGCTTTCTTT.

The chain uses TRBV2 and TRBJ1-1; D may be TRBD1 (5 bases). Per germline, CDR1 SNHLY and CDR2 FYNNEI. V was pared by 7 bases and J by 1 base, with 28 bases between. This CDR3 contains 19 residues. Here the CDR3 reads CASITPERTPGGRNTEAFF. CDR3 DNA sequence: TGTGCCAGCATCACCCCGGAGAGGACACCGGGGGGGAGGAACACTGAAGCTTTCTTT.

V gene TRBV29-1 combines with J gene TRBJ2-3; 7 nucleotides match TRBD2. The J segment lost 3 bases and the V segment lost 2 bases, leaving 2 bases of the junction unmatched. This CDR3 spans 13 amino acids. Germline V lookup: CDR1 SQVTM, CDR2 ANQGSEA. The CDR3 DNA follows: TGCAGCGTTGAATATAGCGGGACAGATACGCAGTATTTT. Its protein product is CSVEYSGTDTQYF.

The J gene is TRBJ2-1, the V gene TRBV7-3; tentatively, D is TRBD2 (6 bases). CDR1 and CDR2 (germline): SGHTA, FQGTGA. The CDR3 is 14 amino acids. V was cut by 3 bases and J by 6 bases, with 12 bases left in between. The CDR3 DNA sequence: TGTGCCAGCAGCTTCGGGGGACCAACCAATGAGCAGTTCTTC. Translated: CASSFGGPTNEQFF.

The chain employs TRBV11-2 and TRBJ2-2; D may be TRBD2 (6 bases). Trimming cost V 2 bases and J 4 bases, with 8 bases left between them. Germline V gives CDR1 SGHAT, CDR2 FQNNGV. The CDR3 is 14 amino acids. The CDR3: CASSLQGGTGELFF. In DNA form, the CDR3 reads TGTGCCAGCAGCTTACAGGGAGGCACCGGGGAGCTGTTTTTT. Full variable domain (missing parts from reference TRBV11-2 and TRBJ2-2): EAGVAQSPRYKIIEKRQSVAFWCNPISGHATLYWYQQILGQGPKLLIQFQNNGVVDDSQLPKDRFSAERLKGVDSTLKIQPAKLEDSAVYLCASSLQGGTGELFFGEGSRLTVL.

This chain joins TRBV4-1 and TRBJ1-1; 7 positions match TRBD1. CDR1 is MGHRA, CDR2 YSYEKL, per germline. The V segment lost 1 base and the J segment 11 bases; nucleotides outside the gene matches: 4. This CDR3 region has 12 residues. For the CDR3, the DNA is TGCGCCAGCAGCCAAGGACAGGGTGGGGCTTTCTTT. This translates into CASSQGQGGAFF.